This TCR beta chain was profiled in a study of T cells after yellow fever vaccination. Study-level information: SMART-Seq v4 Ultra Low Input prepared libraries from low-cell fractions. Study results and caveats: A limited proportion of clonotypes was detected within both the CD4 and CD8 compartments. Reappearance after the booster was observed for most primary-vaccination clones (about 96% CD4, almost 90% CD8).

The germline V and J ends were trimmed by 2 bases and 2 bases, with 13 bases remaining between them. This CDR3 has 15 residues. Germline V gives CDR1 SGHTA, CDR2 FQGNSA. This clonotype appeared a few times. The antigen is not known. 5'RACE template switching produced TCR cDNA carrying a universal primer site and UMIs. One entry per CDR3 protein, called by TCRdb with MiXCR from the 5' RACE reads. Of hundreds of thousands of distinct CDR3 sequences in the sample, around 21% were seen once. The gene calls are TRBV7-2 and TRBJ2-7; D is perhaps TRBD2 (6 bases). Sequencing was performed on PBMCs, taken 15 days after the yellow fever booster vaccination. The clonotype originates from a young man who received the YFV17D yellow fever vaccine. CDR3 in amino acids: CASSLRSGLPYEQYF. CDR3 DNA sequence: TGTGCCAGCAGCTTAAGGAGCGGGCTACCCTACGAGCAGTACTTC.